Following are 23 T cell receptor beta chains from one sample sequenced in a study of T cell responses to AZD1222 COVID-19 vaccine. Produced via immunoSEQ multiplex PCR; TCRdb's table is partial and in-frame only. The sample includes around 170,000 clones, just over 90% of them seen just once. The starting material was peripheral blood, obtained on day 0 of AZD1222 vaccination. These receptors all come from an adult in good health.

This clone came up many times. The chain has TRBV24-1 and TRBJ1-5; 7 positions agree with TRBD1. Per germline, CDR1 KGHDR and CDR2 SFDVKD. The CDR3 length is 19 residues. The V gene end was trimmed by 6 bases and the J gene end by 0 bases; junction bases not matched to a gene: 16. The CDR3 here is CATSYNRGKTPASNQPQHF. Written as DNA, the CDR3 is TGTGCCACCAGTTACAACAGGGGAAAAACCCCCGCTAGCAATCAGCCCCAGCATTTT.

The chain links TRBV5-1 to TRBJ1-2; 7 nucleotides align to TRBD1. The CDR3 contains 13 residues. Losses at the gene ends were 4 bases for V and 5 bases for J; bases not matched to a gene: 5. Germline CDR1 and CDR2: SGHRS and YFSETQ. The CDR3 protein is CASSLRGSYGYTF. CDR3 bases: TGCGCCAGCAGCCTCAGGGGGTCTTATGGCTACACCTTC.

The sample holds a few counts of this clone. The chain employs TRBV24-1 and TRBJ2-1; 7 nucleotides align to TRBD2. CDR3 length: 15 residues. Germline CDR1 and CDR2: KGHDR and SFDVKD. The V gene end was trimmed by 6 bases and the J gene end by 3 bases; junction bases not matched to a gene: 7. The CDR3 DNA sequence: TGTGCCACCAGTACCGGGACTACAGACTACAATGAGCAGTTCTTC. Protein sequence: CATSTGTTDYNEQFF.

V gene TRBV24-1 combines with J gene TRBJ1-2; no clear D gene. The V and J ends lost 5 bases and 3 bases respectively, with 9 bases between them. Germline V gene lookup returns CDR1 KGHDR and CDR2 SFDVKD. The CDR3 is 13 amino acids. In DNA, the CDR3 is TGTGCCACCAGTGCTGGAAGGGACTATGGCTACACCTTC. Residues: CATSAGRDYGYTF.

The genes are TRBV5-6 and TRBJ2-1; TRBD1 matches 10 bases. V dropped 3 bases and J dropped 2; count of bases not matched to a gene: 2. The germline V gene has CDR1 SGHDT and CDR2 YYEEEE. CDR3 length: 15 amino acids. The CDR3 DNA sequence: TGTGCCAGCAGCTATGACAGGGGGCCCTACAATGAGCAGTTCTTC. Amino acid sequence: CASSYDRGPYNEQFF.

CDR3 in amino acids: CASSFGVLGTEAFF. In nucleotides, the CDR3 is TGTGCCAGCAGCTTTGGGGTTTTGGGCACTGAAGCTTTCTTT. The chain joins TRBV11-2 to TRBJ1-1; D ambiguous. The CDR3 spans 14 residues. Between the trimmed V and J ends, which lost 3 bases and 4 bases, there was a span of 12 bases. CDR1 is SGHAT, CDR2 FQNNGV, per germline. The variable domain in full, with the rest retrieved from reference TRBV11-2 and TRBJ1-1, is EAGVAQSPRYKIIEKRQSVAFWCNPISGHATLYWYQQILGQGPKLLIQFQNNGVVDDSQLPKDRFSAERLKGVDSTLKIQPAKLEDSAVYLCASSFGVLGTEAFFGQGTRLTVV.

DNA for the CDR3: TGTGCCAGCAGCTTGGCTAGCGGAAACAATGAGCAGTTCTTC. This encodes CASSLASGNNEQFF. The chain couples TRBV5-4 to TRBJ2-1; 7 positions match TRBD2. V trimming: 0 bases; J trimming: 5 bases; junction bases outside the gene matches: 2. In germline, CDR1 is SGHNT, CDR2 YYREEE (reference sequence). The CDR3 loop spans 14 amino acids. Using reference TRBV5-4 and TRBJ2-1 for the parts outside the CDR3, the full variable domain is ETGVTQSPTHLIKTRGQQVTLRCSSQSGHNTVSWYQQALGQGPQFIFQYYREEENGRGNFPPRFSGLQFPNYSSELNVNALELDDSALYLCASSLASGNNEQFFGPGTRLTVL.

The gene calls are TRBV27 and TRBJ2-1, with D tentatively TRBD1 or TRBD2 (5 bases each). The CDR3 extends over 14 amino acids. Per germline, CDR1 MNHEY and CDR2 SMNVEV (reference sequence). V lost 5 bases and J lost 6, with 14 bases in between. The chain's CDR3 is CASSIRDGFNEQFF. The DNA of the CDR3 is TGTGCCAGCAGTATCCGGGACGGGTTCAATGAGCAGTTCTTC.

The chain carries TRBV2 and TRBJ1-2; 9 nucleotides line up with TRBD1. V was clipped by 4 bases and J by 4 bases; unmatched bases: 4. The CDR3 has 14 amino acids. Looked up from germline, CDR1 is SNHLY and CDR2 is FYNNEI. The CDR3 bases are TGTGCCAGCAGTGTGGGACAGGGACTCTATGGCTACACCTTC. Protein: CASSVGQGLYGYTF.

This chain joins TRBV9 and TRBJ1-2; TRBD1 aligns across 8 bases. This CDR3 region has 16 residues. Germline CDR1 reads SGDLS; CDR2 reads YYNGEE. Trimming at V came to 2 bases and at J to 2 bases, leaving 8 bases not matched to a gene. CDR3 protein: CASSVGTGTQNYGYTF. CDR3 sequence (DNA): TGTGCCAGCAGCGTCGGGACAGGAACTCAAAACTATGGCTACACCTTC.

About this clone: A junction end diverges from the germline sequence, so it may reflect a read error. The gene calls are TRBV7-3 and TRBJ2-7; D unclear. This CDR3 has 12 residues. Germline V gives CDR1 SGHTA, CDR2 FQGTGA. In DNA, the CDR3 is TGTGCCAGCGGCTTCGGTTCCTACGAGCAGTACTTC. Its translation is CASGFGSYEQYF.

This chain uses TRBV13 with TRBJ2-1; D could derive from TRBD1 or TRBD2 (5 bases each). Germline-derived CDR1 and CDR2 are PRHDT and FYEKMQ (reference sequence). This CDR3 spans 14 amino acids. V was cut by 7 bases and J by 6 bases, with 16 bases left in between. The CDR3 nucleotides are TGTGCCAGCACGAGGGGCAGGGTGGTCAATGAGCAGTTCTTC. It yields the protein CASTRGRVVNEQFF.

The chain has TRBV2 and TRBJ1-6; D not certain. V lost 3 bases, J lost 5 bases, and 8 bases lay in between. The CDR3 extends over 14 amino acids. From germline, CDR1 is SNHLY and CDR2 FYNNEI. CDR3 bases: TGTGCCAGCAGTGATATGGGAAATAATTCACCCCTCCACTTT. Protein sequence: CASSDMGNNSPLHF.

This chain joins TRBV19 and TRBJ1-2; TRBD1 is a possible D gene (6 bases). CDR1 and CDR2 (germline): LNHDA, SQIVND (reference sequence). This CDR3 has 13 residues. The V gene lost 4 bases and the J gene lost 8 bases, with 14 bases spanning the gap. The CDR3: CASSTNRVWGYTF. The CDR3 DNA reads as TGTGCCAGTAGTACAAACAGGGTTTGGGGCTACACCTTC.

The chain joins TRBV19 to TRBJ1-6; D remains ambiguous. Trimming shortened V by 5 bases and J by 7 bases, and 12 bases separated the two germline ends. This CDR3 is built from 14 residues. CDR1 is LNHDA, CDR2 SQIVND, per germline (reference sequence). Here the CDR3 DNA reads TGTGCCAGTAGTCCCCACACGGTAAATTCACCCCTCCACTTT. Its translation: CASSPHTVNSPLHF.

The rearrangement joins TRBV18 to TRBJ2-3; 8 bases map to TRBD1. Per the germline V gene, CDR1 is KGHSH and CDR2 is LQKENI. Unmatched junction bases numbered 8, after V lost 0 bases and J lost 0 bases. The CDR3 loop spans 18 amino acids. The CDR3 nucleotides are TGTGCCAGCTCACCACCGATCCAGGGGGCGAGAAGCACAGATACGCAGTATTTT. Protein: CASSPPIQGARSTDTQYF.

The chain couples TRBV7-9 to TRBJ2-3, with 8 positions matching TRBD2. The CDR3 loop spans 15 amino acids. Germline-derived CDR1 and CDR2 are SEHNR and FQNEAQ (reference sequence). J gave up 0 bases and V 4 bases, and 3 bases lay outside the gene matches. The CDR3, as DNA: TGTGCCAGCAGCTCGGGACTAGGGAGCACAGATACGCAGTATTTT. Its translation: CASSSGLGSTDTQYF.

This chain joins TRBV19 and TRBJ1-2; tentatively, D is TRBD1 (5 bases). This CDR3 contains 13 residues. Germline values: CDR1 LNHDA, CDR2 SQIVND (reference sequence). Trimming removed 9 bases from V and 7 bases from J, with 18 bases in between. This chain's CDR3 is CASSTGIFGGYTF. The CDR3 nucleotides read TGTGCCAGCTCAACAGGAATATTCGGTGGCTACACCTTC.

The chain links TRBV6-1 to TRBJ1-1; no firm D call. The CDR3 extends over 15 amino acids. The germline V and J ends were trimmed by 3 bases and 3 bases, with 14 bases remaining between them. The germline gives CDR1 MNHNS, CDR2 SASEGT. The DNA of the CDR3 is TGTGCCAGCAGTGAGGTATTCGACACCTACACTGAAGCTTTCTTT. Translated: CASSEVFDTYTEAFF.

This sequence joins TRBV15 and TRBJ1-3; TRBD1 agrees at 7 bases. From germline, CDR1 is LNHNV and CDR2 YYDKDF (reference sequence). The CDR3 length is 16 residues. The ends lost 0 bases at V and 4 bases at J; junction bases unmatched: 6. Here the CDR3 reads CATSRDRFRGGNTIYF. The DNA for the CDR3 is TGTGCCACCAGCAGAGACCGATTCAGGGGGGGAAACACCATATATTTT.

The rearrangement joins TRBV2 to TRBJ1-6; D possibly corresponds to TRBD1 (5 bases). This CDR3 spans 15 amino acids. From germline, CDR1 is SNHLY and CDR2 FYNNEI. Trimming pared 5 bases from V and 5 bases from J, leaving 13 bases between. The CDR3 DNA reads TGTGCCAGCAGTACTACGGGACTTCATAATTCACCCCTCCACTTT. Residues: CASSTTGLHNSPLHF.

This chain uses TRBV6-5 with TRBJ2-3, with 10 bases that match TRBD1. Germline CDR1 MNHEY, CDR2 SVGAGI. CDR3 length equals 16 residues. V lost 2 bases to trimming and J lost 8 bases; unmatched junction nucleotides: 10. The CDR3 region is CASSYGDRGRGATQYF. For the CDR3, the DNA is TGTGCCAGCAGTTACGGGGACAGGGGCCGCGGGGCTACGCAGTATTTT.

This clone occurred a few times. The V gene is TRBV14, the J gene TRBJ1-1, with TRBD1 matching 7 bases. The CDR3 extends over 14 amino acids. Trimming at V came to 4 bases and at J to 3 bases, leaving 5 bases not matched to a gene. Germline CDR1 reads SGHDN; CDR2 reads FVKESK. The CDR3 reads CASSPTGDYTEAFF. The CDR3 region has the DNA TGTGCCAGCAGCCCCACAGGGGACTACACTGAAGCTTTCTTT.